This T cell receptor beta chain comes out of a study of blood T cells in healthy people across ages (dated by TCRdb to the mid-2010s). Turning to the overall study: In model experiments, roughly one uniquely barcoded TCR beta cDNA molecule per two T cells was captured by template switching. Age-related changes in TCR beta repertoire diversity were measured in the study by deep sequencing normalized with unique cDNA molecular identifiers. Four age groups were formed from the donors: young (average approximately 15 years), middle-aged (approximately 39), aged (62) and long-lived (approximately 78). Two additional independent replicas of 1 million unique cDNA reads from the same blood draw were analyzed for two donors (one aged 18 to 30 and one aged 80 or older). General findings and caveats noted by the study authors: Because donor CMV infection status was unknown, age-related changes in expanded clonotypes were potentially confounded. The percentage of naive T cells measured by flow cytometry correlated strongly with observed TCR beta diversity. Bulk unsorted PBMC profiling prevented conclusive comparison of naive and antigen-experienced compartments. The long-lived group showed more naive CD4+ T cells, fewer expanded clones and increased TCR diversity than the aged group, suggesting age selection. Observed TCR beta diversity per million T cells fell roughly linearly with age, and a significant reduction was already apparent by age around 36. Total diversity estimates from one million sequenced T cells were considered lower bounds and underestimates.

This clonotype was counted only a few times. Its antigen is unknown. Per-nucleotide qualities are absent, and no much larger clonotype sits a single base away. Receptors were amplified or captured by 5' RACE. These reads were obtained on an Illumina HiSeq 2500. A second PCR of about 6 to 11 cycles was performed with a sample-barcoded 5' primer and a J-beta primer mix. A template-switch 5' adaptor carrying 12 random nucleotides introduced a unique molecular identifier onto each TCR beta cDNA molecule. Each sample yielded at least 2.5 million CDR3-containing paired-end reads. The Mint cDNA synthesis kit, primed by a TRBC-specific oligonucleotide, was used to synthesize first-strand cDNA from all RNA. Following uracil-DNA glycosylase treatment, all cDNA underwent a first 18-cycle PCR with the universal primers M1SS and BC2_uni_R. In the paper's pipeline: Normalization of each sample was performed by random selection of 1 million high-quality reads, each carrying a distinct molecular identifier. Instead of being binned into consensus sequences, reads with shared molecular identifiers were discarded. MiTCR, set to a Q25 quality threshold and the strictest error-elimination algorithm, was used for CDR3 identification, clonotype clustering and error correction. A nonparametric unseen species model using Euler transformation provided a lower-bound estimate of total TCR beta diversity. Clones were called with MiXCR by TCRdb after fastp trimmed the public reads at Q25, and only in-frame beta chains were retained. Under each unique CDR3 protein, matching rows form one entry showing the most common genes and DNA. The V and J calls, along with clone size, are taken from TCRdb and not from the paper's own processing. Within this sample are around 1,000,000 distinct CDR3 sequences, with under 30% of them counted one time only. The ten largest make up less than 0.85% of the sample.

Systemically healthy Caucasian individuals from Russia, 39 in total and aged about 6 to 100 years, were included as donors. Each donor gave 9.5 to 10 milliliters of peripheral blood, drawn into EDTA-treated Vacutainer tubes. Ficoll-Paque density-gradient centrifugation was used to isolate PBMCs, with at least 6.5 million obtained per sample. Trizol reagent was used to extract total RNA from the PBMCs, yielding at least 5 micrograms per sample. For every donor, an aliquot of PBMCs went through flow cytometry to measure the percentages of naive CD45RAhigh/CD27high T cells. V is cut by 2 bases and J by 4 bases, and the space between the germline ends is 12 bases. The germline V gene provides CDR1 MNHNS and CDR2 SASEGT. The CDR3 numbers 15 residues from cysteine through phenylalanine. The CDR3 DNA has 45 bases and is translated from base 1. This sample was shared with a second study, whose subject was T cells of mothers and their children. According to the second study: Donors were nine systemically healthy Caucasian individuals: three mothers and their six children. cDNA synthesis used all of the extracted RNA, with around 1.4 ug of RNA in each 15 ul reaction. In the second PCR, the M1S primer introduced both the sample barcodes and 2-4 random nucleotides. Over 8 million TCR beta CDR3 reads came from each mother, compared with around 3 million reads from each child. TCR recombination output is similarly shaped by thymic selection in related and unrelated pairs, with a minor effect exerted by inherited differences. Normalized repertoire overlap in related mother-child pairs was always slightly higher than in unrelated mother-child pairs, but the difference was never significant. With a sensitivity of approximately 100 clones per million clonotypes, no persistent microchimeric T cell clones were detected. To look for features that set related mother-child pairs apart from unrelated individuals, the researchers ran deep NGS to compare the TCR beta repertoires of mothers and children. Mothers averaged roughly 36 +/- 4 years of age and children averaged around 10 +/- 4 years. Libraries were sequenced on Illumina HiSeq 2000 with 100+100 nt paired-end reads after adapter ligation with NEBNext reagents. To prevent cross-contamination, the mother and child libraries were prepared one month apart and sequenced in separate runs. For each donor, between roughly 450,000 and 2,300,000 distinct TCR beta clonotypes were identified. Naive TCR beta clonotypes were estimated from low-frequency clonotypes matched to each donor's FACS-determined naive share, without sorting.

The sequence derives from a girl aged 2 to 10 in good health. The sequence joins TRBV6-1 to TRBJ2-1; the D gene could be either TRBD1 or TRBD2, each agreeing at 5 bases. The sequencing sample was made of blood. The CDR3: CASSESLGRYNEQFF. The sequenced DNA is TGTGCCAGCAGTGAATCGCTGGGACGATACAATGAGCAGTTCTTC.